These T cell receptor beta chains were read from a single sample in a study of CD8+ T cells in alopecia areata. The table came from immunoSEQ multiplex PCR; TCRdb's copy has only in-frame clones and leaves some out. The table has approximately 210,000 clones, about 60% seen once. This specimen was CD4+ T cells sorted from blood, taken at week 4, from a patient treated with tofacitinib. The receptors were gathered from a human donor with alopecia areata. The CDR3 runs from the conserved cysteine through the conserved F or W. Fields, in order: J gene, clone size, D gene, V gene, CDR3 length, CDR3 protein, CDR3 DNA. The D gene is left open where the match is weak. Clone size is shown for a subset of rows, as once, few, many or a class of expanded clone.

>TRBJ2-7|few|NA|TRBV5-1|13
CASSLLSIHEQYF
TGCGCCAGCAGCTTGTTGTCAATCCACGAGCAGTACTTC
>TRBJ2-7|NA|TRBD1|TRBV2|14
CASRQDRVSYEQYF
TGTGCCAGCAGGCAAGACAGGGTCTCCTACGAGCAGTACTTC
>TRBJ2-3|NA|TRBD2|TRBV30|17
CAWAPGLAGGPGDTQYF
TGTGCCTGGGCCCCGGGACTAGCGGGGGGGCCTGGGGATACGCAGTATTTT
>TRBJ2-5|once|TRBD1|TRBV2|14
CASTLDRAQETQYF
TGTGCCAGCACCCTGGACAGGGCTCAAGAGACCCAGTACTTC
>TRBJ2-1|NA|TRBD2|TRBV4-2|15
CASSRGTSGGNEQFF
TGTGCCAGCAGCCGAGGGACTAGCGGGGGCAATGAGCAGTTCTTC
>TRBJ1-1|few|NA|TRBV7-9|13
CASSLGQGTEAFF
TGTGCCAGCAGCTTAGGCCAGGGTACTGAAGCTTTCTTT
>TRBJ1-5|NA|TRBD1|TRBV4-1|17
CASSQVGTAPGNQPQHF
TGCGCCAGCAGCCAAGTTGGGACAGCACCGGGCAATCAGCCCCAGCATTTT
>TRBJ1-5|few|TRBD1|TRBV6-5|14
CASSGGQGSQPQHF
TGTGCCAGCAGCGGGGGACAGGGCTCTCAGCCCCAGCATTTT
>TRBJ1-1|NA|NA|TRBV10-3|13
CAISVAGRDEAFF
TGTGCCATCAGTGTGGCGGGGCGGGATGAAGCTTTCTTT
>TRBJ2-3|few|NA|TRBV7-2|12
CASSRDTDTQYF
TGTGCCAGCAGCCGGGACACAGATACGCAGTATTTT
>TRBJ2-3|NA|NA|TRBV27|14
CASSSYGSTDTQYF
TGTGCCAGCAGTTCCTACGGGAGCACAGATACGCAGTATTTT
>TRBJ2-3|NA|NA|TRBV5-1|16
CASSPLPGTSTDTQYF
TGCGCCAGCAGCCCCTTACCCGGGACTAGCACAGATACGCAGTATTTT
>TRBJ1-2|NA|TRBD1|TRBV25-1|13
CASSLTGRTGYTF
TGTGCCAGCAGTTTGACAGGGAGAACTGGCTACACCTTC
>TRBJ1-2|NA|NA|TRBV4-1|16
CASSQDPGQTNYGYTF
TGCGCCAGCAGCCAAGATCCCGGACAGACTAACTATGGCTACACCTTC
>TRBJ2-3|NA|NA|TRBV5-8|16
CASSLGGTELTDTQYF
TGTGCCAGCAGCTTGGGAGGGACGGAGCTCACAGATACGCAGTATTTT
>TRBJ1-4|NA|NA|TRBV4-1|13
CASSQGTREKLFF
TGCGCCAGCAGCCAGGGGACCAGGGAAAAACTGTTTTTT
>TRBJ2-5|few|TRBD2|TRBV7-9|15
CASSVTSGRQETQYF
TGTGCCAGCAGTGTTACTAGCGGCAGGCAAGAGACCCAGTACTTC
>TRBJ2-7|NA|NA|TRBV15|14
CATSRRLGTYEQYF
TGTGCCACCAGCAGGAGACTAGGAACCTACGAGCAGTACTTC
>TRBJ1-1|NA|TRBD1|TRBV27|14
CASRAQGANTEAFF
TGTGCCAGCAGGGCCCAGGGGGCGAACACTGAAGCTTTCTTT
>TRBJ2-1|NA|TRBD2|TRBV29-1|15
CSGTGTSGGSGEQFF
TGCAGCGGCACCGGGACTAGCGGGGGGTCTGGTGAGCAGTTCTTC
>TRBJ2-1|NA|NA|TRBV11-1|17
CASSLVSVADASAEQFF
TGTGCCAGCAGCTTAGTTTCAGTCGCAGACGCGTCGGCTGAGCAGTTCTTC
>TRBJ2-5|NA|NA|TRBV15|14
CATSRDTGQETQYF
TGTGCCACCAGCAGGGATACAGGGCAAGAGACCCAGTACTTC
>TRBJ1-1|once|NA|TRBV7-9|16
CASSLREPGPNTEAFF
TGTGCCAGCAGCTTACGTGAGCCAGGCCCGAACACTGAAGCTTTCTTT
>TRBJ2-1|NA|TRBD2|TRBV7-7|15
CASSLAARGVGEQFF
TGTGCTAGCAGCCTAGCGGCTCGTGGGGTGGGTGAGCAGTTCTTC
>TRBJ2-1|NA|NA|TRBV29-1|16
CSVVPDDRSSYNEQFF
TGCAGCGTTGTACCCGATGACAGAAGCTCCTACAATGAGCAGTTCTTC
>TRBJ1-1|NA|NA|TRBV5-6|13
CASSFKGGTEAFF
TGTGCCAGCAGCTTCAAGGGGGGTACTGAAGCTTTCTTT
>TRBJ2-5|NA|NA|TRBV7-9|9
CAGGETQYF
TGTGCCGGAGGGGAGACCCAGTACTTC
>TRBJ2-5|NA|NA|TRBV27|15
CASSLTRVGSETQYF
TGTGCCAGCAGTTTAACCAGGGTGGGGTCAGAGACCCAGTACTTC
>TRBJ2-2|once|NA|TRBV7-2|13
CASSTANTGELFF
TGTGCCAGCAGCACCGCGAACACCGGGGAGCTGTTTTTT
>TRBJ2-7|NA|NA|TRBV15|13
CATSREQGYEQYF
TGTGCCACCAGCAGGGAACAGGGCTACGAGCAGTACTTC
>TRBJ2-7|NA|NA|TRBV28|17
CASSLPRARPLSYEQYF
TGTGCCAGCAGTCTACCCCGGGCACGACCTCTCTCCTACGAGCAGTACTTC
>TRBJ2-5|once|NA|TRBV30|15
CAWSVGHSPGETQYF
TGTGCCTGGAGTGTGGGACACTCCCCGGGAGAGACCCAGTACTTC
>TRBJ2-5|NA|NA|TRBV15|15
CATSRVRDGQETQYF
TGTGCCACCAGCAGAGTAAGGGACGGACAAGAGACCCAGTACTTC
>TRBJ2-5|once|TRBD2|TRBV30|13
CAWSPSGVQTQYF
TGTGCCTGGAGTCCCAGCGGGGTGCAGACCCAGTACTTC
>TRBJ1-4|few|NA|TRBV6-5|13
CASMRSTNEKLFF
TGTGCCAGCATGAGATCAACTAATGAAAAACTGTTTTTT
>TRBJ1-2|NA|NA|TRBV6-5|15
CASSPTGEGRHGYTF
TGTGCCAGCAGCCCTACGGGGGAGGGACGACATGGCTACACCTTC
>TRBJ1-5|NA|TRBD1|TRBV19|16
CASSSPGQGGNQPQHF
TGTGCCAGTAGTTCTCCGGGACAGGGCGGTAATCAGCCCCAGCATTTT
>TRBJ2-2|many|NA|TRBV5-1|13
CASSLAATGELFF
TGCGCCAGCAGCTTGGCCGCCACCGGGGAGCTGTTTTTT
>TRBJ1-6|once|NA|TRBV7-9|14
CASSRKGGDSPLHF
TGTGCCAGCAGCCGAAAGGGAGGAGATTCACCCCTCCACTTT
>TRBJ1-1|NA|NA|TRBV29-1|11
CSVDGNTEAFF
TGCAGCGTTGATGGCAACACTGAAGCTTTCTTT
>TRBJ2-2|NA|NA|TRBV7-2|15
CASSLASHNTGELFF
TGTGCCAGCAGCTTAGCTAGCCATAACACCGGGGAGCTGTTTTTT
>TRBJ2-4|NA|NA|TRBV27|15
CASTGGGSAKNIQYF
TGTGCCAGCACGGGTGGGGGGTCGGCCAAAAACATTCAGTACTTC
>TRBJ2-7|NA|TRBD1|TRBV4-1|16
CASSQGYGQGPPEQYF
TGCGCCAGCAGCCAAGGCTATGGACAGGGGCCACCCGAGCAGTACTTC
>TRBJ2-5|NA|TRBD2|TRBV5-1|14
CASKGLAGQETQYF
TGCGCCAGCAAGGGACTAGCGGGGCAAGAGACCCAGTACTTC
>TRBJ1-2|NA|NA|TRBV6-6|14
CASSDTGTSYGYTF
TGTGCCAGCAGTGATACAGGGACCTCCTATGGCTACACCTTC
>TRBJ1-1|NA|NA|TRBV4-1|19
CASSRHPPGQVRLNTEAFF
TGCGCCAGCAGCCGCCACCCTCCGGGACAAGTACGATTGAACACTGAAGCTTTCTTT
>TRBJ1-1|NA|TRBD1|TRBV30|13
CAWRTGTGTEAFF
TGTGCCTGGAGGACCGGGACAGGGACTGAAGCTTTCTTT
>TRBJ1-5|once|NA|TRBV7-2|15
CASRLRGVGNQPQHF
TGTGCCAGCAGGCTGAGGGGTGTCGGTAATCAGCCCCAGCATTTT
>TRBJ2-4|NA|TRBD1|TRBV5-1|18
CASSLTGTASLAKNIQYF
TGCGCCAGCAGCTTGACCGGGACAGCGTCCCTAGCCAAAAACATTCAGTACTTC
>TRBJ1-6|few|TRBD1|TRBV30|15
CAWRVRTGGRSPLHF
TGTGCCTGGAGAGTCCGAACAGGGGGCCGCTCACCCCTCCACTTT
>TRBJ2-7|NA|NA|TRBV27|16
CASSLTRTVSSYEQYF
TGTGCCAGCAGTCTTACCCGGACGGTTAGCTCCTACGAGCAGTACTTC
>TRBJ2-3|NA|NA|TRBV11-2|15
CASTKWRGTRDTQYF
TGTGCCAGCACTAAATGGCGGGGCACCCGAGATACGCAATATTTT
>TRBJ2-7|few|NA|TRBV25-1|13
CASRPGTSYEQYF
TGTGCCAGCAGGCCAGGGACCTCCTACGAGCAGTACTTC
>TRBJ2-7|NA|NA|TRBV11-2|14
CASSLAGSFYEQYF
TGTGCCAGCAGCTTAGCGGGGTCCTTCTACGAGCAGTACTTC
>TRBJ1-6|few|TRBD1|TRBV14|17
CASSLRTGSSYNSPLHF
TGTGCCAGCAGCCTGAGGACAGGAAGCTCCTATAATTCACCCCTCCACTTT
>TRBJ2-1|NA|NA|TRBV2|13
CASSEGGELEQFF
TGTGCCAGCAGTGAAGGTGGGGAGCTTGAGCAGTTCTTC
>TRBJ2-1|NA|TRBD1|TRBV29-1|13
CSVEESDRGEQFF
TGCAGCGTTGAAGAGTCGGACAGGGGCGAGCAGTTCTTC